The 24 T cell receptor beta chains given below trace back to one sample, sequenced in a study of shared clonotypes between healthy human individuals. Sequenced by immunoSEQ multiplex PCR; TCRdb stores in-frame clones only, minus some. This table holds millions of clones, approximately 95% found once. Sequenced material: naive CD4+ T cells sorted from blood. Subset indicated: CD45RA+ positively selected. Receptors were obtained from a man between 18 and 29 years old in good health.

The chain links TRBV19 to TRBJ1-6, with 10 bases fitting TRBD1. Germline assignment: CDR1 LNHDA and CDR2 SQIVND (reference sequence). The CDR3 is 16 amino acids. The V and J ends lost 5 bases and 8 bases, in that order; junction bases with no gene match: 9. CDR3 sequence reads: CASSVRDRGRDSPLHF. The CDR3 bases are TGTGCCAGTAGTGTCCGGGACAGGGGACGGGATTCACCCCTCCACTTT. Filled out from reference TRBV19 and TRBJ1-6, the complete variable domain reads DGGITQSPKYLFRKEGQNVTLSCEQNLNHDAMYWYRQDPGQGLRLIYYSQIVNDFQKGDIAEGYSVSREKKESFPLTVTSAQKNPTAFYLCASSVRDRGRDSPLHFGNGTRLTVT.

This chain connects TRBV5-4 to TRBJ1-2; D not certain. The germline V gene encodes CDR1 SGHNT and CDR2 YYREEE (reference sequence). The CDR3 covers 15 residues. Trimming removed 0 bases at V and 4 bases at J, with 13 bases between. As DNA, the CDR3 is TGTGCCAGCAGCTTGGGATCGGGGTTGGGCTATGGCTACACCTTC. Amino acids: CASSLGSGLGYGYTF.

This clone has only one observation. J is TRBJ2-1 and V is TRBV5-1, with 9 bases lining up with TRBD1. CDR3 size: 16 residues. CDR1 is SGHRS and CDR2 is YFSETQ in the germline V gene. J lost 3 bases, V lost 0 bases, and 4 bases had no gene match. CDR3 in amino acids: CASSLGGTGYYNEQFF. The DNA for the CDR3 is TGCGCCAGCAGCTTGGGAGGGACAGGGTACTACAATGAGCAGTTCTTC.

This clone was seen just once. V gene TRBV10-3 combines with J gene TRBJ1-5; 8 nucleotides align to TRBD1. Germline V gene lookup returns CDR1 ENHRY and CDR2 SYGVKD. This CDR3 is 14 amino acids long. Trimming at V came to 8 bases and at J to 3 bases, leaving 6 bases not matched to a gene. CDR3 region: CAIGMTGDNQPQHF. The CDR3 region has the DNA TGTGCCATCGGAATGACAGGGGACAATCAGCCCCAGCATTTT.

The V gene is TRBV5-3, the J gene TRBJ2-3; weak D call: TRBD1 (6 bases). Being an ORF, TRBV5-3 has a function that is uncertain. CDR3 size: 15 residues. V dropped 4 bases and J dropped 1 base, with 13 bases sitting between them. Here the CDR3 DNA reads TGTGCCAGAAGCCCAGGGGTGGGGGGCACAGATACGCAGTATTTT. It codes for CARSPGVGGTDTQYF.

This clone was observed a single time. V usage is TRBV5-6 and J usage is TRBJ1-6; no clear D. The V end lost 2 bases, the J end lost 0 bases, and 9 bases lay between the germline ends. CDR3 size: 16 residues. The germline V gene encodes CDR1 SGHDT and CDR2 YYEEEE. Written as DNA, the CDR3 is TGTGCCAGCAGCTTTCAGACCAGCTCCTATAATTCACCCCTCCACTTT. It codes for CASSFQTSSYNSPLHF. The full variable domain, rest sourced from reference TRBV5-6 and TRBJ1-6, is DAGVTQSPTHLIKTRGQQVTLRCSPKSGHDTVSWYQQALGQGPQFIFQYYEEEERQRGNFPDRFSGHQFPNYSSELNVNALLLGDSALYLCASSFQTSSYNSPLHFGNGTRLTVT.

V usage is TRBV28 and J usage is TRBJ1-5; D is uncertain. This CDR3 is 9 amino acids long. V gave up 5 bases and J gave up 10 bases, with 3 bases separating them. Germline assignment: CDR1 MDHEN and CDR2 SYDVKM. CDR3 region: CASSSPQHF. In DNA, the CDR3 is TGTGCCAGCAGTAGCCCCCAGCATTTT.

The J gene is TRBJ1-4, the V gene TRBV4-3; no reliable D call. Trimming took off 0 bases at V and 7 bases at J, with 9 bases between the two ends. Germline V gene lookup returns CDR1 LGHNA and CDR2 YSLEER. The CDR3 runs 14 residues. CDR3 DNA: TGCGCCAGCAGCCAAGAATTAGAAGGTGAAAAACTGTTTTTT. It codes for CASSQELEGEKLFF.

Remarks on this clone: A read error is possible here, since a much larger clone lies one base away. This specimen includes other DNA sequences encoding the same CDR3. The chain joins TRBV10-1 to TRBJ2-6; D not resolved. The V gene lost 5 bases and the J gene lost 0 bases, with 2 bases spanning the gap. Germline values: CDR1 WNHNN, CDR2 SYGVQD (reference sequence). The CDR3 spans 13 residues. The CDR3 sequence is CASSYSGANVLTF. In DNA, the CDR3 is TGCGCCAGCAGTTACTCTGGGGCCAACGTCCTGACTTTC.

Of note for this clone: Possible read error: a much larger clone is one base away. Other DNA sequences in this sample translate to the same CDR3. The chain links TRBV7-9 to TRBJ1-5; no clear D gene. V was trimmed by 1 base and J by 7 bases, leaving 5 bases between them. CDR3 length equals 12 residues. CDR1 and CDR2 (germline): SEHNR, FQNEAQ (reference sequence). In nucleotides, the CDR3 is TGTGCCAGCAGCTTAGTGGGCCAGCCCCAGCATTTT. Encoded protein: CASSLVGQPQHF.

The chain links TRBV10-3 to TRBJ2-5; the match to TRBD2 covers 8 bases. V trimming: 6 bases; J trimming: 5 bases; junction bases outside the gene matches: 11. The CDR3 contains 15 residues. Looked up from germline, CDR1 is ENHRY and CDR2 is SYGVKD. The CDR3 coding sequence is TGTGCCATCAGCGACCTATTAGCGGGACCCGAGACCCAGTACTTC. Translation gives CAISDLLAGPETQYF.

This clone was detected only once. The chain carries TRBV5-8 and TRBJ2-5; D not certain. Trimming removed 4 bases from V and 5 bases from J, with 12 bases in between. This CDR3 region has 13 residues. Germline assignment: CDR1 SGHTS and CDR2 YDEGEE. CDR3 coding DNA: TGTGCCAGCAGCCACGCCGGATTGGAGACCCAGTACTTC. Residues: CASSHAGLETQYF.

This rearrangement joins TRBV7-9 to TRBJ2-5, with TRBD2 identical over 7 bases. Looked up from germline, CDR1 is SEHNR and CDR2 is FQNEAQ (reference sequence). Trimming took 5 bases from V and 7 from J; bases not matched to a gene: 16. The CDR3 sequence is 16 residues long. This CDR3 reads CASSVPGEGPRGTQYF. The DNA of the CDR3 is TGTGCCAGCAGCGTACCGGGGGAGGGGCCACGGGGGACCCAGTACTTC. Drawing the rest from reference TRBV7-9 and TRBJ2-5, the complete variable domain is DTGVSQNPRHKITKRGQNVTFRCDPISEHNRLYWYRQTLGQGPEFLTYFQNEAQLEKSRLLSDRFSAERPKGSFSTLEIQRTEQGDSAMYLCASSVPGEGPRGTQYFGPGTRLLVL.

This chain connects TRBV5-4 to TRBJ2-5; TRBD1 is a possible D gene (6 bases). The germline V gene encodes CDR1 SGHNT and CDR2 YYREEE (reference sequence). The CDR3 consists of 17 residues. Trimming took off 2 bases at V and 3 bases at J, with 20 bases between the two ends. CDR3 amino acids: CASSFSNRVDGKETQYF. CDR3 bases: TGTGCCAGCAGCTTTTCTAACAGGGTTGATGGAAAAGAGACCCAGTACTTC.

The V gene is TRBV6-1, the J gene TRBJ2-3; 9 nucleotides agree with TRBD1. CDR1 and CDR2 from the germline V gene are MNHNS and SASEGT. After removal of 2 bases from V and 3 bases from J, the junction contained 6 bases not matched to a gene. CDR3 length: 16 amino acids. CDR3 sequence: CASSESLGQGTDTQYF. The CDR3, as DNA: TGTGCCAGCAGTGAATCGTTGGGACAGGGTACAGATACGCAGTATTTT.

This sequence joins TRBV5-1 and TRBJ2-7; 12 bases are shared with TRBD2. V shed 5 bases and J 5 bases; nucleotides not matched to a gene: 2. Germline V gene sequence: CDR1 SGHRS, CDR2 YFSETQ. The CDR3 spans 13 residues. The CDR3 loop is CASSRLAGDEQYF. DNA for the CDR3: TGCGCCAGCAGTAGACTAGCGGGAGACGAGCAGTACTTC. Full variable domain (outside the CDR3, taken from reference TRBV5-1 and TRBJ2-7): KAGVTQTPRYLIKTRGQQVTLSCSPISGHRSVSWYQQTPGQGLQFLFEYFSETQRNKGNFPGRFSGRQFSNSRSEMNVSTLELGDSALYLCASSRLAGDEQYFGPGTRLTVT.

The gene calls are TRBV9 and TRBJ2-3, with TRBD1 identical over 12 bases. Germline V lookup: CDR1 SGDLS, CDR2 YYNGEE. Trimming cost V 4 bases and J 6 bases; bases outside gene matches: 6. The CDR3 sequence is 15 residues long. The CDR3 region has the DNA TGTGCCAGCAGCTCCGGGACAGGGGGCAAGGATACGCAGTATTTT. Its protein product is CASSSGTGGKDTQYF.

This chain uses TRBV7-2 with TRBJ2-1; 7 bases match TRBD2. V shed 1 base, J shed 9 bases, and the junction held 3 bases outside the gene matches. Germline V gene lookup returns CDR1 SGHTA and CDR2 FQGNSA. The CDR3 runs 13 residues. The CDR3 here is CASSLGTRGEQFF. The DNA of the CDR3 is TGTGCCAGCAGCTTAGGGACTAGGGGTGAGCAGTTCTTC.

The rearrangement joins TRBV5-4 to TRBJ2-3, with 11 bases that match TRBD2. V lost 4 bases to trimming and J lost 5 bases; unmatched junction nucleotides: 9. The CDR3 is 16 residues long. CDR1 and CDR2 (germline): SGHNT, YYREEE (reference sequence). As DNA, the CDR3 is TGTGCCAGCAGCAGGCCTAGCGGGGGGAGGGAAGATACGCAGTATTTT. This translates into CASSRPSGGREDTQYF.

As DNA, the CDR3 is TGTGCCATCAGTGACGCGGGACTAGCAGACACCGGGGAGCTGTTTTTT. Protein sequence: CAISDAGLADTGELFF. The rearrangement joins TRBV10-3 to TRBJ2-2; 9 nucleotides match TRBD2. After removal of 3 bases from V and 3 bases from J, the junction contained 5 bases not matched to a gene. Germline-derived CDR1 and CDR2 are ENHRY and SYGVKD. The CDR3 is 16 amino acids.

This chain links TRBV27 with TRBJ1-1, with 10 bases lining up with TRBD1. Germline V CDR1 and CDR2: MNHEY, SMNVEV (reference sequence). CDR3 length equals 14 residues. V was clipped by 7 bases and J by 6 bases; unmatched bases: 8. CDR3 bases: TGTGCCAGCAATCGACAGGGGGCGGACGCTGAAGCTTTCTTT. It is translated as CASNRQGADAEAFF.

The rearrangement uses TRBV18 and TRBJ1-1; D is uncertain. Germline V gene sequence: CDR1 KGHSH, CDR2 LQKENI. This CDR3 comprises 16 residues. Deletions cut 1 base from V and 0 bases from J, with 12 bases between. In DNA form, the CDR3 reads TGTGCCAGCTCACCACGTCGTGCCGCATTGAACACTGAAGCTTTCTTT. It is translated as CASSPRRAALNTEAFF.

The rearrangement uses TRBV5-1 and TRBJ2-3; a weak D match, TRBD2 (5 bases). V shed 7 bases and J shed 0 bases, with 12 bases lying between them. The CDR3 extends over 14 amino acids. Germline loops: CDR1 SGHRS, CDR2 YFSETQ. CDR3 amino acids: CASLRGGSTDTQYF. The CDR3 nucleotides are TGCGCCAGCTTACGAGGAGGTAGCACAGATACGCAGTATTTT.

The CDR3 bases are TGTGCCAGTAGTATAGGGGCTAGCTCTGGAAACACCATATATTTT. As protein: CASSIGASSGNTIYF. The chain combines TRBV19 with TRBJ1-3; D uncertain. The germline V gene encodes CDR1 LNHDA and CDR2 SQIVND (reference sequence). CDR3 length: 15 amino acids. V was cut by 1 base and J by 0 bases, with 7 bases left in between.